The T cell receptor (beta chain) described here comes from a study of identical twins. Using its own MiXCR run on the 5' RACE reads, TCRdb lists one record per CDR3 protein. Here the sample spans fewer than 900,000 distinct CDR3 sequences, roughly 20% being singletons. The germline gives CDR1 KGHDR, CDR2 SFDVKD. The CDR3 runs to 15 residues. Trimming stripped 4 bases from V and 6 bases from J, with 14 bases between. These data also formed part of another study, on T cells expressing NK-cell markers. From that paper: Seven HCMV-seropositive donors and one seronegative donor made up the eight sequenced donors. About 6 donors had dominant NKG2C+ clonotypes that comprised about 1.0-8% of their CD8+ T cells. The same clonotypes also predominated in the CD3+CD56-NKG2C+ fraction of several donors.

The chain links TRBV24-1 to TRBJ2-2; D call uncertain. The TCR was taken from a woman aged 18-29 years in good health. The sequenced sample was PBMCs. CDR3 residues: CATSDPGLVSGELFF. The DNA for the CDR3 is TGTGCCACCAGTGACCCCGGCCTTGTTTCCGGGGAGCTGTTTTTT.